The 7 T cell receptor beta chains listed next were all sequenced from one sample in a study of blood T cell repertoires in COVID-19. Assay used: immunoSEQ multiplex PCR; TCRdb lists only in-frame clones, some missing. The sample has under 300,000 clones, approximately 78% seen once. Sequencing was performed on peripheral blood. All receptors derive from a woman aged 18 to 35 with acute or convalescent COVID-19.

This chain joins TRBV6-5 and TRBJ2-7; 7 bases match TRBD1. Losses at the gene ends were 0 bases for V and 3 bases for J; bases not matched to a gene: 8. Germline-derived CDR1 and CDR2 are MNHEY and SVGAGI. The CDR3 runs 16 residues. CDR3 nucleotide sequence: TGTGCCAGCAGTTACTCTAACCCGGGACAGTACTACGAGCAGTACTTC. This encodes CASSYSNPGQYYEQYF.

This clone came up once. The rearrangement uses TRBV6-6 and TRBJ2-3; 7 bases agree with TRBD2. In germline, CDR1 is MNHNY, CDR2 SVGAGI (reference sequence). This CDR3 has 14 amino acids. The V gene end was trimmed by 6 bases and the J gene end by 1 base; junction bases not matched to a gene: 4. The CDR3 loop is CASSREARTDTQYF. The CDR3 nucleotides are TGTGCCAGCAGCCGGGAGGCCCGCACAGATACGCAGTATTTT.

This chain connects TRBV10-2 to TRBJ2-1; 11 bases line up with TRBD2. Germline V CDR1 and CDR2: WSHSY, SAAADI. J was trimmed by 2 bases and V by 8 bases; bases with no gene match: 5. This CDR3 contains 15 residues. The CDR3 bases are TGCGCCAGCGTTGATAGCGGGAGGGCCTACAATGAGCAGTTCTTC. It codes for CASVDSGRAYNEQFF.

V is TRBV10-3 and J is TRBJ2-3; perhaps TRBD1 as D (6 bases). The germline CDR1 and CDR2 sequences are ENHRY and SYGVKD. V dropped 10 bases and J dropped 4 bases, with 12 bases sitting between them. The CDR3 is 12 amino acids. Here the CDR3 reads CASRDTSDTQYF. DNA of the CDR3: TGTGCCAGCCGGGACACATCAGATACGCAGTATTTT.

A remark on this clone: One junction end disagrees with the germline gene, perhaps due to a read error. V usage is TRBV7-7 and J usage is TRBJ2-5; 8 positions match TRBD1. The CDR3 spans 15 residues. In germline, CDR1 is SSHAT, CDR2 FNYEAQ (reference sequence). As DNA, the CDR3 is TGTGCTAGCAGCGAGCTAACAGGGGGTCCAGAGACCCAGTACTTC. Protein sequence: CASSELTGGPETQYF.

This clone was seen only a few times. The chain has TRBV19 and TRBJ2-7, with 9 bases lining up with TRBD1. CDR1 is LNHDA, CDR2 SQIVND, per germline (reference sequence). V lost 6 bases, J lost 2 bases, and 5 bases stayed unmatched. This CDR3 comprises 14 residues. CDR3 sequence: CASRPQGAAYEQYF. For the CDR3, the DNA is TGTGCCAGTAGGCCACAGGGGGCTGCCTACGAGCAGTACTTC.

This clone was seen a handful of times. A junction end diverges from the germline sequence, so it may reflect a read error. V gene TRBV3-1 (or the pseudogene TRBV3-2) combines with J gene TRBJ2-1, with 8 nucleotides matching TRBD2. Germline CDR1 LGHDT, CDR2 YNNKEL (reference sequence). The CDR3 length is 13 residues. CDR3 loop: CASRQGLANEQFF. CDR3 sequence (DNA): TGTGCCAGCAGACAAGGACTAGCCAATGAGCAGTTCTTC.